A selection of T cell receptor beta chains follows, all from one sample in a study of regulatory T cells in long-lasting Graves disease. Each CDR3 protein is one row after TCRdb ran MiXCR on the multiplex PCR reads. The top ten clones hold about 15% of a sample with around 460,000 distinct CDR3 sequences, 14% of them seen once. These same data were also listed under a study on T cells in Graves' hyperthyroidism and ophthalmopathy.

The sample consisted of peripheral blood mononuclear cells (PBMCs), taken at new diagnosis, from a patient treated with antithyroid drugs. Receptors were obtained from a woman in her forties or fifties with Graves disease. The CDR3 runs from the conserved cysteine through the conserved F or W. The D gene is left open where the match is weak. Some rows have no size entry. The others give once, few or many, or a class for an expanded clone.

v_call,clone_size,d_call,j_call,cdr3_nt,cdr3_aa
TRBV12-3/TRBV12-4,few,NA,TRBJ1-2,TGTGCCAGCAGTTTAGGGCAGGGAAATATCTATGGCTACACCTTC,CASSLGQGNIYGYTF
TRBV10-3,many,NA,TRBJ2-7,TGTGCCATCAGTGAGGTTGCGCGGACCTACGAGCAGTACTTC,CAISEVARTYEQYF
TRBV5-1,NA,NA,TRBJ2-5,TGCGCCAGCAGCTTATTTAGTGAGCAAGAGACCCAGTACTTC,CASSLFSEQETQYF
TRBV27,many,NA,TRBJ2-1,TGTGCCAGCAGTTTCGATGAGAGTGGGACCAACAATGAGCAGTTCTTC,CASSFDESGTNNEQFF
TRBV18,NA,NA,TRBJ2-7,TGTGCCAGCTCACCACCGGACAGGGAGGGCTACGAGCAGTACTTC,CASSPPDREGYEQYF
TRBV5-1,few,TRBD1,TRBJ1-1,TGCGCCAGCAACCTGGGGGGGGGACAGGGACCGAACACTGAAGCTTTCTTT,CASNLGGGQGPNTEAFF
TRBV29-1,NA,TRBD2,TRBJ2-1,TGCAGCGTCGCCGGGACTAGCGGCTACAATGAGCAGTTCTTC,CSVAGTSGYNEQFF
TRBV7-2,many,NA,TRBJ2-7,TGTGCCAGCAGCAGGAGGGCGGATTCCGAGCAGTACTTC,CASSRRADSEQYF
TRBV6-1,many,NA,TRBJ2-3,TGTGCCTCGTCAGGGTATGGCACAGATACGCAGTATTTT,CASSGYGTDTQYF
TRBV7-9,few,TRBD1,TRBJ1-1,TGTGCCAGCAGCCCGAGGACAGGTCGAATGAACACTGAAGCTTTCTTT,CASSPRTGRMNTEAFF
TRBV30,many,NA,TRBJ2-7,TGTGCCTGGACCGGGAGCTCCTACGAGCAGTACTTC,CAWTGSSYEQYF
TRBV28,many,NA,TRBJ1-1,TGTGCCAGCAGCCTCTCAGGGTGGGGCAGTGAAGCTTTCTTT,CASSLSGWGSEAFF
TRBV29-1,many,NA,TRBJ2-6,TGCAGCGTCGTGTCAGGGGACGGGGCCAACGTCCTGACTTTC,CSVVSGDGANVLTF
TRBV3-1,NA,NA,TRBJ2-1,TGTGCCAGCAGGAACCGGGACACTTCCTACAATGAGCAGTTCTTC,CASRNRDTSYNEQFF
TRBV9,NA,NA,TRBJ2-1,TGTGCCAGCCGCGATCCAAACTCCTACAATGAGCAGTTCTTC,CASRDPNSYNEQFF
TRBV11-1,many,NA,TRBJ2-1,TGTGCCAGCAGCTTAGCGCGAGGGGCCCCCCGGGGAGATAATGAGCAGTTCTTC,CASSLARGAPRGDNEQFF
TRBV29-1,few,NA,TRBJ2-1,TGCAGCCTCGAAGGAGTGTCCTACAATGAGCAGTTCTTC,CSLEGVSYNEQFF
TRBV5-1,NA,TRBD2,TRBJ2-2,TGCGCCAGCAGCTTGAGACTAGCGGGAGGGCCGGGCACCGGGGAGCTGTTTTTT,CASSLRLAGGPGTGELFF
TRBV18,NA,TRBD2,TRBJ2-1,TGTGCCAGCTCACCACCGGGACTAGTAAACAATGAGCAGTTCTTC,CASSPPGLVNNEQFF
TRBV7-2,few,NA,TRBJ2-2,TGTGCCAGCCCCCCGGGCCAGGGTTTTATCGACACCGGGGAGCTGTTTTTT,CASPPGQGFIDTGELFF
TRBV29-1,NA,NA,TRBJ1-5,TGCAGCGTCGTGCTTACCCAGGGTAGTCAGCCCCAGCATTTT,CSVVLTQGSQPQHF
TRBV20-1,NA,NA,TRBJ1-5,TGCAGTGATACGGAAGTAGGAGATCAGCCCCAGCATTTT,CSDTEVGDQPQHF
TRBV12-3/TRBV12-4,NA,TRBD1,TRBJ1-6,TGTGCCAGCAGTTTAGGGACAGGGGGAAATTCACCCCTCCACTTT,CASSLGTGGNSPLHF
TRBV20-1,many,TRBD1,TRBJ2-7,TGCAGTGCTAATCACCCGGGACAGGGCATGTACGAGCAGTACTTC,CSANHPGQGMYEQYF
TRBV3-1,many,NA,TRBJ2-5,TGTGCCAGCAGCCGGTTTATAGCGGCCTGGGAGACCCAGTACTTC,CASSRFIAAWETQYF
TRBV7-3,few,NA,TRBJ2-2,TGTGCCAGCAGCTTAACCTCACTCAGGGACACCGGGGAGCTGTTTTTT,CASSLTSLRDTGELFF
TRBV11-2,NA,NA,TRBJ2-4,TGTGCCAGCAGCCAAGGTTCTGCGAAGGTGGAAGGGCACATTCAGTACTTC,CASSQGSAKVEGHIQYF
TRBV6-1,NA,TRBD2,TRBJ2-3,TGTGCCAGCAGCCGGGATCTAGCGGGGGCATCAGATACGCAGTATTTT,CASSRDLAGASDTQYF
TRBV4-1,NA,NA,TRBJ1-1,TGCGCCAGCAGCCAAGGAGGGAGGTTGTCGGCTTTCTTT,CASSQGGRLSAFF
TRBV28,many,NA,TRBJ2-2,TGTGCCAGCAGCCCCTCTAGACCGGTTGGCGGGGAGCTGTTTTTT,CASSPSRPVGGELFF
TRBV18,few,NA,TRBJ2-7,TGTGCCAGCTCACCTGGTGGGAATAGATACGAGCAGTACTTC,CASSPGGNRYEQYF
TRBV2,NA,TRBD1,TRBJ1-5,TGTGCCAGCACCGGGACAGGGAACAATCAGCCCCAGCATTTT,CASTGTGNNQPQHF
TRBV3-1,many,NA,TRBJ1-3,TGTGCCAGCAGCCAAGGTACAGATGGAAACACCATATATTTT,CASSQGTDGNTIYF
TRBV20-1,NA,NA,TRBJ2-7,TGCAGTGCTAGAGATCGGGAGCACCCATCCTACGAGCAGTACTTC,CSARDREHPSYEQYF
TRBV9,NA,TRBD2,TRBJ2-7,TGTGCCAGCAGTAAGAGCGGGGTGAGCTCCTACGAGCAGTACTTC,CASSKSGVSSYEQYF
TRBV5-1,NA,NA,TRBJ2-7,TGCGCCAGCAGCTTAGGCGGGGCTGGCTCCTACGAGCAGTACTTC,CASSLGGAGSYEQYF
TRBV12-3/TRBV12-4,many,TRBD1,TRBJ2-2,TGTGCCAGCAGTCCCAGGGACAGGGACCTATTGAACACCGGGGAGCTGTTTTTT,CASSPRDRDLLNTGELFF
TRBV19,NA,NA,TRBJ1-5,TGTGCCAGTAGTGGGGGCCTTACTCAGCCCCAGCATTTT,CASSGGLTQPQHF
TRBV6-1,few,TRBD2,TRBJ2-7,TGTGCCAGCAGACAGGTGGGGACTAGCGGGAGCTCTGGCGAGCAGTACTTC,CASRQVGTSGSSGEQYF
TRBV10-3,many,TRBD2,TRBJ2-2,TGTGCCATCACCCCGGGACTAGCGGGAGGAGGGTCGAACACCGGGGAGCTGTTTTTT,CAITPGLAGGGSNTGELFF
TRBV9,NA,TRBD2,TRBJ2-2,TGTGCCAGCAGCCGAGATCCCCTAGCGGGAGGAACCGTGGAGCTGTTTTTT,CASSRDPLAGGTVELFF
TRBV7-9,few,NA,TRBJ2-3,TGTGCCAGCAGCTTAGTGCAGGGACCTAGCACAGATACGCAGTATTTT,CASSLVQGPSTDTQYF
TRBV27,many,NA,TRBJ2-1,TGTGCCAGCAGGCCGACAGGTCTGGGATATGAGCAGTTCTTC,CASRPTGLGYEQFF
TRBV7-8,NA,NA,TRBJ2-2,TGTGCCAGCAGCCCCGGCCTCCCGGGCACCGGGGAGCTGTTTTTT,CASSPGLPGTGELFF
TRBV11-1,NA,TRBD1,TRBJ1-1,TGTGCCAGCAGCCTCACCCGGGACAGGGGCCTGGGGAGCACTGAAGCTTTCTTT,CASSLTRDRGLGSTEAFF
TRBV5-6,few,NA,TRBJ1-3,TGTGCCAGCAGCTTTGGCAGCATCTCTGGAAACACCATATATTTT,CASSFGSISGNTIYF
TRBV3-1,many,TRBD2,TRBJ2-7,TGTGCCAGCAGCCGCCCGGGACTAGCACGTTACGAGCAGTACTTC,CASSRPGLARYEQYF